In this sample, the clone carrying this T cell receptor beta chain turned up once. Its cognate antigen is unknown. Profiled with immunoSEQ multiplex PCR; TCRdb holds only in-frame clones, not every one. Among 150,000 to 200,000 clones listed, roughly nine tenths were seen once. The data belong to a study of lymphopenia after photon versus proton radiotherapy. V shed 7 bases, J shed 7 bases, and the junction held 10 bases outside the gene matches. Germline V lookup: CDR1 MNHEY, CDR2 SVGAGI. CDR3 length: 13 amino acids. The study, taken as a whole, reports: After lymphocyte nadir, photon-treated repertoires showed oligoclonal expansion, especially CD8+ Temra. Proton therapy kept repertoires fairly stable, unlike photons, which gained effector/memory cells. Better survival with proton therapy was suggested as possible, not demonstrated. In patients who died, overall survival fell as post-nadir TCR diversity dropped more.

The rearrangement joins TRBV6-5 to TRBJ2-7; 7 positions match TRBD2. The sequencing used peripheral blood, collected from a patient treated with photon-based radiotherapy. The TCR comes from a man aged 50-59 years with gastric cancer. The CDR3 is CASTAGVWEEQYF. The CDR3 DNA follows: TGTGCCAGCACGGCGGGAGTTTGGGAAGAGCAGTACTTC.